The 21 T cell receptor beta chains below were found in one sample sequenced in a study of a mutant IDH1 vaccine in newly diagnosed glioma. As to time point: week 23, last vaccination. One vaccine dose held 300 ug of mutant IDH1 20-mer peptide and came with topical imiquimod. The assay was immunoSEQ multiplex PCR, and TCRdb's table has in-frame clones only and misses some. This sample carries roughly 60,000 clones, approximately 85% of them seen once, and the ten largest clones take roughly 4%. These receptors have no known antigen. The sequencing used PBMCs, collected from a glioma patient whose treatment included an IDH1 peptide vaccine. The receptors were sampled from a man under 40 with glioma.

This chain's CDR3 is CASSPRGGNPLGNEQFF. The CDR3 DNA is TGTGCCAGCAGCCCTAGGGGGGGGAACCCCCTCGGCAATGAGCAGTTCTTC. J is TRBJ2-1 and V is TRBV9, with a possible D match to TRBD2 (7 bases). CDR3 length: 17 residues. Germline V gene data show CDR1 as SGDLS and CDR2 as YYNGEE. V gave up 4 bases and J gave up 6 bases, with 23 bases separating them.

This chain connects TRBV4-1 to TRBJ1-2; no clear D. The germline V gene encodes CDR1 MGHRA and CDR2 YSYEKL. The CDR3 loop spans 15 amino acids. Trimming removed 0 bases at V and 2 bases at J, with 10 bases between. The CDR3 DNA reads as TGCGCCAGCAGCCAAGATGAGGGCAGAAACTATGGCTACACCTTC. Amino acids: CASSQDEGRNYGYTF.

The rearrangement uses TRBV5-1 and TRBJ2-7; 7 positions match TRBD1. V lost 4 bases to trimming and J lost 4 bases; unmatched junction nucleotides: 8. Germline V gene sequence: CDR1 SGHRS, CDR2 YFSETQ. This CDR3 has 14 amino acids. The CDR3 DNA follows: TGCGCCAGCAGCGGGGGACAGAGTTCGTACGAGCAGTACTTC. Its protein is CASSGGQSSYEQYF.

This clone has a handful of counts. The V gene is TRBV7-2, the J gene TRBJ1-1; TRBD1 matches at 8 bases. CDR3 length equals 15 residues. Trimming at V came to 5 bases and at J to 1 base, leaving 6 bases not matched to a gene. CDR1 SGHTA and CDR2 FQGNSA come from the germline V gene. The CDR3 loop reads CASSGQGKTNTEAFF. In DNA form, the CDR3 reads TGTGCCAGCAGCGGACAGGGAAAAACGAACACTGAAGCTTTCTTT.

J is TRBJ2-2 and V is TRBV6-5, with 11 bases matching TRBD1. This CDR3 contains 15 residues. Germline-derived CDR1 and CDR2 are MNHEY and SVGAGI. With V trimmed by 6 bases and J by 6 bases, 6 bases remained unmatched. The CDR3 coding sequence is TGTGCCAGCAGCCCGGGACAGGGGGTGGCCGGGGAGCTGTTTTTT. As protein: CASSPGQGVAGELFF.

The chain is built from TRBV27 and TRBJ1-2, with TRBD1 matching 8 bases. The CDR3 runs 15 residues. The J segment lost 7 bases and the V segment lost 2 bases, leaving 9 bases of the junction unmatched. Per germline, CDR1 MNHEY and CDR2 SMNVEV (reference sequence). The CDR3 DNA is TGTGCCAGCAGTTTACTTGGCAGGGGGCGTGGTGGCTACACCTTC. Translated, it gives CASSLLGRGRGGYTF.

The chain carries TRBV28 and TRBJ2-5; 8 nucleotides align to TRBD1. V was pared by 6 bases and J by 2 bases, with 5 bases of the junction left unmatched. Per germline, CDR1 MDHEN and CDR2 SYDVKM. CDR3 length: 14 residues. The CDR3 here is CASSLDRVQETQYF. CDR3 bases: TGTGCCAGCAGCTTGGACAGGGTACAAGAGACCCAGTACTTC.

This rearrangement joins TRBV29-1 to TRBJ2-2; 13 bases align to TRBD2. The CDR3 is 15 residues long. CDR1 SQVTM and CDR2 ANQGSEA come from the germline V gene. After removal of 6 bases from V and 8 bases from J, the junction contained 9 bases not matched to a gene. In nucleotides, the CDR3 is TGCAGCGTGCTTCGGACTAGCGGGGGTGTTGGGGAGCTGTTTTTT. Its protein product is CSVLRTSGGVGELFF.

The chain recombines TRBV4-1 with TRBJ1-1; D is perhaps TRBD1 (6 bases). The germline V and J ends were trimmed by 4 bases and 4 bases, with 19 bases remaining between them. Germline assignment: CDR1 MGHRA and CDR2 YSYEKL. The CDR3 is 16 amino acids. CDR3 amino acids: CASSPRGVQGGTEAFF. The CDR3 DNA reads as TGCGCCAGCAGCCCCCGAGGAGTACAGGGAGGCACTGAAGCTTTCTTT.

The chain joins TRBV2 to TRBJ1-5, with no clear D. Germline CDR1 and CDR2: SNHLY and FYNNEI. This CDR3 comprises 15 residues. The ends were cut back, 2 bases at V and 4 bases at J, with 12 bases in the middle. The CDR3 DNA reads TGTGCCAGCAGTGAACGAGTCAGTATGAATCAGCCCCAGCATTTT. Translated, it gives CASSERVSMNQPQHF.

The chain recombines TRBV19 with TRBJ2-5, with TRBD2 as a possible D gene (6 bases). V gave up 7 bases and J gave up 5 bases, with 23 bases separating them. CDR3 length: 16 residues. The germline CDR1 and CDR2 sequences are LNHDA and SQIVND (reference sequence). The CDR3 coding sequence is TGTGCCAGTATGACAGCTGGACTAAGTAGTAGGGAGACCCAGTACTTC. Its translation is CASMTAGLSSRETQYF.

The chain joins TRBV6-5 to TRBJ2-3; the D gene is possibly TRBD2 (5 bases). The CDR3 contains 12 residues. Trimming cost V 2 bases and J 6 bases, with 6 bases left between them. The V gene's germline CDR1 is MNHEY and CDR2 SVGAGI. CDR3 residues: CASSYERDTQYF. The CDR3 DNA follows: TGTGCCAGCAGTTACGAGCGGGATACGCAGTATTTT.

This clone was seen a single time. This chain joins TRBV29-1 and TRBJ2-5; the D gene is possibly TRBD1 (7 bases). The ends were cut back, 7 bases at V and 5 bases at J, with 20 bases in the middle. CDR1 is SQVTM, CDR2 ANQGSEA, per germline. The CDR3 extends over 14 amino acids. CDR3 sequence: CSAPRAGGMETQYF. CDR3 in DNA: TGCAGCGCTCCCCGGGCAGGGGGGATGGAGACCCAGTACTTC.

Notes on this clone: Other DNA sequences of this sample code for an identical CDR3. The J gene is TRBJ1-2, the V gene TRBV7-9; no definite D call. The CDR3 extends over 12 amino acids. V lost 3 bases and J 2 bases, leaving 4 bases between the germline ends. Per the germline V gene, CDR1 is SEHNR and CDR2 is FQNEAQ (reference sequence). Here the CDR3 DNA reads TGTGCCAGCAGCTTGGGGAACTATGGCTACACCTTC. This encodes CASSLGNYGYTF.

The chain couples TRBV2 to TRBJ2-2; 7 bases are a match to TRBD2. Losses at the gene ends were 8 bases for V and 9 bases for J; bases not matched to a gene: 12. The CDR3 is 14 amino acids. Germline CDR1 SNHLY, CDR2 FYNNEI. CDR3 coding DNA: TGTGCCAGCCTCACTGGGGGGGGTCGCAGGGAGCTGTTTTTT. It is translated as CASLTGGGRRELFF.

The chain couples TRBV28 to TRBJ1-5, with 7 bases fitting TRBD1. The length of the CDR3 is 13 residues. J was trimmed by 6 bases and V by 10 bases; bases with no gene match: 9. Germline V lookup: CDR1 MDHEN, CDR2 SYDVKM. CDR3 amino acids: CAIKDRDIQPQHF. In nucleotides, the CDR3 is TGTGCCATAAAAGACAGGGACATTCAGCCCCAGCATTTT. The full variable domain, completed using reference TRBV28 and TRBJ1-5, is DVKVTQSSRYLVKRTGEKVFLECVQDMDHENMFWYRQDPGLGLRLIYFSYDVKMKEKGDIPEGYSVSREKKERFSLILESASTNQTSMYLCAIKDRDIQPQHFGDGTRLSIL.

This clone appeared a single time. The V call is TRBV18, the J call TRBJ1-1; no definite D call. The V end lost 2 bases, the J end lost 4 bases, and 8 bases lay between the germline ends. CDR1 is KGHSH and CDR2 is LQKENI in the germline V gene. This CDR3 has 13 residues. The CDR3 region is CASSPREGTEAFF. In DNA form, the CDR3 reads TGTGCCAGCTCACCAAGGGAGGGCACTGAAGCTTTCTTT.

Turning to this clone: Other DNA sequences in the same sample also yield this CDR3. CDR3 sequence: CASTPGGSSPLHF. The CDR3 DNA follows: TGTGCCAGCACGCCAGGGGGCAGTTCACCCCTCCACTTT. V and J are TRBV19 and TRBJ1-6; 8 bases match TRBD1. The CDR3 is 13 residues long. V lost 9 bases to trimming and J lost 9 bases; unmatched junction nucleotides: 7. Per the germline V gene, CDR1 is LNHDA and CDR2 is SQIVND (reference sequence).

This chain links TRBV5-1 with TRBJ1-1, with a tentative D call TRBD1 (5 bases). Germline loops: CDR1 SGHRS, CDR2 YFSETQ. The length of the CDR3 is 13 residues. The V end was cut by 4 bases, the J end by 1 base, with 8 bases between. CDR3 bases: TGCGCCAGCAGCACGGGGGGGAACACTGAAGCTTTCTTT. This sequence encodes CASSTGGNTEAFF.

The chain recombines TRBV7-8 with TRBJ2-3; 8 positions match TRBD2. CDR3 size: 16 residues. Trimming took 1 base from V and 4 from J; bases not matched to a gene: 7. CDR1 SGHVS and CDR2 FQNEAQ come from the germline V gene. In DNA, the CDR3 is TGTGCCAGCAGCTTAGGTCTTAGCGGGGCGGCAGATACGCAGTATTTT. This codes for CASSLGLSGAADTQYF.

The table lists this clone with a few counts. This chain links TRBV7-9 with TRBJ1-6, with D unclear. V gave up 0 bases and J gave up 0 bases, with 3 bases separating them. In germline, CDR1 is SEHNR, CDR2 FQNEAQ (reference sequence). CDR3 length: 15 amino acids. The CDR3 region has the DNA TGTGCCAGCAGCTTAGCCTCCTCCTATAATTCACCCCTCCACTTT. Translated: CASSLASSYNSPLHF.